This T cell receptor beta chain was recovered during a study of CD4+ T cells in melanoma. The study, taken as a whole, reports: Reportedly, melanoma neoantigen-specific CD4+ T cells showed varied differentiation states. A reported correlation linked neoantigen-specific CD4+ T cells to CD8+, macrophage and B cell function.

By frequency in the sample, this clone is medium-sized. No antigen is known for it. Measured with immunoSEQ multiplex PCR; TCRdb has only the in-frame clones, and not every one. The data show about 10,000 clones, 55% to 80% seen once. The germline CDR1 and CDR2 sequences are SGHAT and FQNNGV. This CDR3 has 13 amino acids. V was trimmed by 2 bases and J by 4 bases, leaving 8 bases between them. Sequencing used cells from a culture (not recorded whether cultured in vitro). The gene calls are TRBV11-2 and TRBJ1-1, with D maybe TRBD1 (6 bases). This clonotype originated in a human donor with melanoma. CDR3 DNA: TGTGCCAGCAGCTTAAGGGGGTCCACTGAAGCTTTCTTT. Amino acids: CASSLRGSTEAFF.